These 19 T cell receptor beta chains originate from one sample sequenced in a study of T cell responses to AZD1222 COVID-19 vaccine (dated by TCRdb to the early 2020s). The time point label for this specimen denotes: baseline before first vaccination. Libraries were constructed by the immunoSEQ multiplex PCR assay. In its TCRdb copy, this immuneACCESS table keeps in-frame sequences only and misses some clones. Where compared with another copy, unresolved V genes explain less than half of these, and the others have no known cause. This sample gives approximately 160,000 clones in total; 87% of them show up just once. The ten largest clones take up around 3% of the sample. The source was peripheral blood, collected on day 0 of AZD1222 vaccination. The receptors stem from an adult in good health.

This rearrangement joins TRBV24-1 to TRBJ2-3, with TRBD1 matching 7 bases. This CDR3 is 15 amino acids long. V was clipped by 4 bases and J by 4 bases; unmatched bases: 7. The V gene's germline CDR1 is KGHDR and CDR2 SFDVKD. This CDR3 reads CATSDHRGLADTQYF. CDR3 DNA sequence: TGTGCCACCAGTGACCACAGGGGATTGGCAGATACGCAGTATTTT.

This clone appeared a single time. V gene TRBV5-6 combines with J gene TRBJ1-5, with 9 bases fitting TRBD1. The V gene's germline CDR1 is SGHDT and CDR2 YYEEEE. The CDR3 covers 14 residues. The V segment lost 3 bases and the J segment 6 bases; nucleotides outside the gene matches: 4. The CDR3 spells CASSWGQGGQPQHF. In DNA form, the CDR3 reads TGTGCCAGCAGCTGGGGACAGGGCGGTCAGCCCCAGCATTTT. The full variable domain, rest sourced from reference TRBV5-6 and TRBJ1-5, is DAGVTQSPTHLIKTRGQQVTLRCSPKSGHDTVSWYQQALGQGPQFIFQYYEEEERQRGNFPDRFSGHQFPNYSSELNVNALLLGDSALYLCASSWGQGGQPQHFGDGTRLSIL.

This chain uses TRBV15 with TRBJ1-5, with D possibly being TRBD1 (5 bases). The CDR3 runs to 16 residues. Germline assignment: CDR1 LNHNV and CDR2 YYDKDF (reference sequence). V shed 6 bases and J shed 3 bases, with 18 bases lying between them. The CDR3, as DNA: TGTGCCACCAGGTCCGGGACCCAGACGGCCAATCAGCCCCAGCATTTT. It translates to CATRSGTQTANQPQHF. Combining the CDR3 with reference TRBV15 and TRBJ1-5 gives the whole variable domain DAMVIQNPRYQVTQFGKPVTLSCSQTLNHNVMYWYQQKSSQAPKLLFHYYDKDFNNEADTPDNFQSRRPNTSFCFLDIRSPGLGDTAMYLCATRSGTQTANQPQHFGDGTRLSIL.

V is TRBV5-1 and J is TRBJ2-5, with 14 bases that match TRBD2. The V gene's germline CDR1 is SGHRS and CDR2 YFSETQ. V was pared by 1 base and J by 5 bases, with 7 bases of the junction left unmatched. This CDR3 has 17 amino acids. The DNA for the CDR3 is TGCGCCAGCAGCTTGAGAGGGACTAGCGGGAGTTCCGAGACCCAGTACTTC. Translating it yields CASSLRGTSGSSETQYF.

This chain joins TRBV6-5 and TRBJ2-5; perhaps D is TRBD1 or TRBD2 (5 bases each). Germline values: CDR1 MNHEY, CDR2 SVGAGI. The ends were cut back, 2 bases at V and 1 base at J, with 5 bases in the middle. The CDR3 is made up of 13 amino acids. The CDR3 is CASSYGTQETQYF. The CDR3 bases are TGTGCCAGCAGTTACGGGACCCAAGAGACCCAGTACTTC.

The gene calls are TRBV11-3 and TRBJ2-3; 13 nucleotides agree with TRBD2. CDR1 is SGHNT, CDR2 YENEEA, per germline. With 1 base clipped from V and 0 bases from J, the junction kept 7 bases outside the gene matches. The CDR3 length is 19 residues. As DNA, the CDR3 is TGTGCCAGCAGCTTAGGGGGTGGACTAGCGGGAGCTAGCACAGATACGCAGTATTTT. This codes for CASSLGGGLAGASTDTQYF.

This sequence joins TRBV28 and TRBJ2-5, with a possible D match to TRBD1 (8 bases). Germline CDR1 is MDHEN and CDR2 is SYDVKM. Trimming shortened V by 3 bases and J by 1 base, and 15 bases separated the two germline ends. The CDR3 consists of 16 residues. CDR3 sequence (DNA): TGTGCCAGCAGTTTTGGACAGGGAGGGGGCCAAGAGACCCAGTACTTC. Translation gives CASSFGQGGGQETQYF.

In its sample, this clone was seen a few times. The genes are TRBV6-5 and TRBJ2-1; 7 nucleotides match TRBD2. The junction had 6 bases not matched to a gene; V was cut back by 7 bases and J by 0 bases. Germline V CDR1 and CDR2: MNHEY, SVGAGI. The CDR3 extends over 15 amino acids. CDR3 in DNA: TGTGCCAGCACCCTTGGCGGGAGCTCCTACAATGAGCAGTTCTTC. The encoded protein is CASTLGGSSYNEQFF.

This rearrangement joins TRBV18 to TRBJ1-1; perhaps TRBD1 as D (5 bases). The CDR3 covers 14 residues. Per the germline V gene, CDR1 is KGHSH and CDR2 is LQKENI. Trimming stripped 6 bases from V and 7 bases from J, with 18 bases between. The CDR3 sequence: CASSSRRGGDEAFF. Written as DNA, the CDR3 is TGTGCCAGCTCCTCCCGCCGGGGGGGGGATGAAGCTTTCTTT.

The chain couples TRBV6-5 to TRBJ2-7; 9 positions agree with TRBD2. This CDR3 has 16 residues. With 2 bases clipped from V and 1 base from J, the junction kept 6 bases outside the gene matches. From germline, CDR1 is MNHEY and CDR2 SVGAGI. In DNA, the CDR3 is TGTGCCAGCAGTTACCCCCCTAGCGGGGATTCCTACGAGCAGTACTTC. Amino acids: CASSYPPSGDSYEQYF.

The chain joins TRBV12-3 or TRBV12-4 to TRBJ1-1, with 7 bases that match TRBD1. The CDR3 totals 12 residues. V shed 5 bases, J shed 4 bases, and the junction held 1 base outside the gene matches. CDR3 sequence: CASSAGGTEAFF. DNA for the CDR3: TGTGCCAGCAGTGCAGGGGGCACTGAAGCTTTCTTT.

The J gene is TRBJ2-2, the V gene TRBV18, with a possible D match to TRBD2 (6 bases). Germline values: CDR1 KGHSH, CDR2 LQKENI. Trimming removed 4 bases from V and 1 base from J, with 16 bases in between. This CDR3 is built from 17 residues. Here the CDR3 DNA reads TGTGCCAGCTCACGATCTACCGGGACTGTGAACACCGGGGAGCTGTTTTTT. Its translation is CASSRSTGTVNTGELFF.

This clone was found a few times. This CDR3 reads CASSQDGSRYF. Here the CDR3 DNA reads TGTGCCAGCAGCCAAGACGGGAGTAGGTACTTC. V is TRBV3-1 (or the pseudogene TRBV3-2) and J is TRBJ2-4, with D tentatively TRBD2 (6 bases). Germline V gives CDR1 LGHDT, CDR2 YNNKEL (reference sequence). V dropped 0 bases and J dropped 15 bases, with 9 bases sitting between them. The CDR3 has 11 amino acids.

This chain connects TRBV4-1 to TRBJ1-3; D gene uncertain. Germline-derived CDR1 and CDR2 are MGHRA and YSYEKL. V lost 1 base, J lost 2 bases, and 6 bases lay in between. This CDR3 is 14 amino acids long. This chain's CDR3 is CASSQGTAGNTIYF. CDR3 DNA sequence: TGCGCCAGCAGCCAAGGGACGGCTGGAAACACCATATATTTT.

This chain connects TRBV11-1 to TRBJ2-1; D not certain. The length of the CDR3 is 12 residues. V dropped 3 bases and J dropped 7 bases, with 7 bases sitting between them. Germline CDR1 SGHAT, CDR2 FQDESV (reference sequence). CDR3 amino acids: CASSLAFNEQFF. In DNA form, the CDR3 reads TGTGCCAGCAGCTTGGCGTTTAATGAGCAGTTCTTC.

The chain is built from TRBV11-2 and TRBJ2-1; 8 positions match TRBD1. Germline V gene data show CDR1 as SGHAT and CDR2 as FQNNGV. After removal of 3 bases from V and 10 bases from J, the junction contained 2 bases not matched to a gene. This CDR3 comprises 12 residues. The CDR3 reads CASSFRDREQFF. CDR3 nucleotides: TGTGCCAGCAGCTTCCGGGACAGGGAGCAGTTCTTC.

The V call is TRBV27, the J call TRBJ2-7; 9 nucleotides match TRBD2. CDR1 MNHEY and CDR2 SMNVEV come from the germline V gene (reference sequence). This CDR3 is built from 15 residues. V trimming: 2 bases; J trimming: 1 base; junction bases outside the gene matches: 3. The CDR3 protein is CASSLGGLASYEQYF. DNA of the CDR3: TGTGCCAGCAGTTTAGGCGGACTAGCGTCCTACGAGCAGTACTTC.

This chain connects TRBV15 to TRBJ2-4, with D unresolved. The germline V and J ends were trimmed by 5 bases and 16 bases, with 24 bases remaining between them. Per the germline V gene, CDR1 is LNHNV and CDR2 is YYDKDF (reference sequence). CDR3 length: 14 amino acids. The CDR3 here is CATSPSRTRGRAYF. The CDR3 coding sequence is TGTGCCACCAGCCCATCAAGAACGCGTGGTAGAGCCTACTTC. The variable domain in full, with the rest retrieved from reference TRBV15 and TRBJ2-4, is DAMVIQNPRYQVTQFGKPVTLSCSQTLNHNVMYWYQQKSSQAPKLLFHYYDKDFNNEADTPDNFQSRRPNTSFCFLDIRSPGLGDTAMYLCATSPSRTRGRAYFGAGTRLSVL.

This chain connects TRBV19 to TRBJ2-7, with TRBD1 matching 9 bases. The trim removed 11 bases at V and 3 bases at J, leaving 5 bases unmatched. The germline gives CDR1 LNHDA, CDR2 SQIVND (reference sequence). The CDR3 runs 12 residues. CDR3 sequence: CACGTGIYEQYF. In nucleotides, the CDR3 is TGTGCCTGTGGGACAGGGATCTACGAGCAGTACTTC.